This T cell receptor (beta chain) was identified during a study of T cells after yellow fever vaccination. A 5'RACE template-switching step, the method used to make TCR cDNA, added a universal primer site and UMIs. TCRdb redid the calling of the 5' RACE reads with MiXCR, one entry per CDR3 protein. This sample yields about 320,000 distinct CDR3 sequences, of which around 6.8% are seen a single time; 18% belongs to the top ten. V was trimmed by 3 bases and J by 9 bases, leaving 22 bases between them. Germline CDR1 reads SGDLS; CDR2 reads YYNGEE. The CDR3 sequence is 16 residues long. This rearrangement joins TRBV9 to TRBJ2-1, with a weak D call TRBD2 (6 bases). The receptor comes from a man younger than 35 who received the YFV17D yellow fever vaccine. The sequencing here drew on PBMCs, taken more than 35 days after the first yellow fever vaccination. CDR3 residues: CASSATRASEVTEQFF. CDR3 bases: TGTGCCAGCAGCGCCACTCGGGCTAGCGAGGTAACTGAGCAGTTCTTC. Full variable domain (outside the CDR3, taken from reference TRBV9 and TRBJ2-1): DSGVTQTPKHLITATGQRVTLRCSPRSGDLSVYWYQQSLDQGLQFLIQYYNGEERAKGNILERFSAQQFPDLHSELNLSSLELGDSALYFCASSATRASEVTEQFFGPGTRLTVL.